The next 25 T cell receptor beta chains were all read from a single sample in a study of CD4 T cells in relation to SARS-CoV-2 and coronaviruses. Before the COVID-19 pandemic, during about 2010-2019, CD4+ T cells were taken from unexposed donors. CD4+ T cells were isolated from the cells after 10 days of culture. Produced via immunoSEQ multiplex PCR; TCRdb's table is partial and in-frame only. The sample lists approximately 17,000 clones; 70% to 80% were seen once. Their antigen targets remain unknown. The specimen was CD4+ T cells from PBMCs, cultured in vitro. The receptors shown here come from a human donor in good health.

The gene calls are TRBV5-1 and TRBJ2-7; 8 bases are shared with TRBD1. The CDR3 is 15 amino acids. Germline V gene lookup returns CDR1 SGHRS and CDR2 YFSETQ. Unmatched junction bases numbered 7, after V lost 0 bases and J lost 5 bases. In nucleotides, the CDR3 is TGCGCCAGCAGCTTGGGAGGGGGACAGGAGAACGAGCAGTACTTC. Amino acid sequence: CASSLGGGQENEQYF.

The gene calls are TRBV13 and TRBJ2-7, with 8 bases matching TRBD2. Germline trimming cut 0 bases from V and 3 bases from J; bases unmatched to any gene: 4. CDR1 PRHDT and CDR2 FYEKMQ come from the germline V gene (reference sequence). This CDR3 spans 15 amino acids. CDR3 sequence (DNA): TGTGCCAGCAGCTTAGGCCGAACTAGCGGCTACGAGCAGTACTTC. This gives the protein CASSLGRTSGYEQYF.

The chain employs TRBV11-2 and TRBJ2-2; TRBD2 agrees at 10 bases. The J segment lost 4 bases and the V segment lost 4 bases, leaving 6 bases of the junction unmatched. The CDR3 totals 16 residues. CDR1 is SGHAT, CDR2 FQNNGV, per germline. The CDR3 is CASSSYSGRSTGELFF. The CDR3 DNA reads as TGTGCCAGCAGCTCGTATAGCGGGAGGTCCACCGGGGAGCTGTTTTTT.

The J gene is TRBJ2-5, the V gene TRBV3-1 (or the pseudogene TRBV3-2); D might be TRBD1 (6 bases). Trimming took off 1 base at V and 6 bases at J, with 18 bases between the two ends. The CDR3 length is 16 residues. Germline loops: CDR1 LGHDT, CDR2 YNNKEL (reference sequence). This chain's CDR3 is CASSQVWTVSGKTQYF. CDR3 sequence (DNA): TGTGCCAGCAGCCAAGTCTGGACAGTCTCGGGAAAGACCCAGTACTTC.

The CDR3 bases are TGTGCCAGCCTGACAGCTGGTTTCACTGAAGCTTTCTTT. As protein: CASLTAGFTEAFF. The chain carries TRBV7-9 and TRBJ1-1; tentative D call: TRBD1 (5 bases). V shed 8 bases and J shed 4 bases, with 14 bases lying between them. The CDR3 totals 13 residues. Germline V lookup: CDR1 SEHNR, CDR2 FQNEAQ (reference sequence).

This chain joins TRBV11-2 and TRBJ2-7; no clear D gene. The CDR3 is 15 residues long. The V gene lost 0 bases and the J gene lost 0 bases, with 9 bases spanning the gap. CDR1 is SGHAT and CDR2 is FQNNGV in the germline V gene. The CDR3 sequence: CASSLDFGISYEQYF. The DNA of the CDR3 is TGTGCCAGCAGCTTAGACTTTGGGATCTCCTACGAGCAGTACTTC.

V and J are TRBV28 and TRBJ1-2; 8 bases are shared with TRBD1. V lost 3 bases to trimming and J lost 8 bases; unmatched junction nucleotides: 5. The CDR3 is made up of 13 amino acids. CDR1 and CDR2 (germline): MDHEN, SYDVKM. The CDR3 coding sequence is TGTGCCAGCAGTTTTCAGGGGGCGCTGGGCTACACCTTC. This gives the protein CASSFQGALGYTF.

The chain joins TRBV7-6 to TRBJ2-1; maybe TRBD2 (6 bases). CDR1 is SGHVS, CDR2 FNYEAQ, per germline. With 2 bases removed from V and 10 bases from J, the gap between germline ends came to 18 bases. There are 15 residues in the CDR3. The CDR3 nucleotides are TGTGCCAGCAGCTTAAGGGGTGGGTTCGGAGGGGAGCAGTTCTTC. Translating gives CASSLRGGFGGEQFF. The full variable domain, completed using reference TRBV7-6 and TRBJ2-1, is GAGVSQSPRYKVTKRGQDVALRCDPISGHVSLYWYRQALGQGPEFLTYFNYEAQQDKSGLPNDRFSAERPEGSISTLTIQRTEQRDSAMYRCASSLRGGFGGEQFFGPGTRLTVL.

V usage is TRBV2 and J usage is TRBJ2-5; TRBD1 matches 7 bases. With 6 bases clipped from V and 5 bases from J, the junction kept 9 bases outside the gene matches. The V gene's germline CDR1 is SNHLY and CDR2 FYNNEI. The length of the CDR3 is 14 residues. CDR3 bases: TGTGCCAGCAGGACGGGACAGCGCTGGGAGACCCAGTACTTC. Its translation: CASRTGQRWETQYF.

This chain connects TRBV29-1 to TRBJ2-7; a possible D gene is TRBD2 (5 bases). The V end lost 8 bases, the J end lost 2 bases, and 22 bases lay between the germline ends. This CDR3 comprises 15 residues. Germline CDR1 reads SQVTM; CDR2 reads ANQGSEA. The CDR3 region is CSIRGPSAAAYEQYF. The CDR3 nucleotides read TGCAGCATTCGAGGGCCCTCGGCGGCAGCCTACGAGCAGTACTTC.

The V and J genes are TRBV6-6 and TRBJ1-4; D is uncertain. The germline V and J ends were trimmed by 0 bases and 4 bases, with 6 bases remaining between them. CDR1 and CDR2 from the germline V gene are MNHNY and SVGAGI (reference sequence). This CDR3 is built from 14 residues. CDR3 in amino acids: CASSYSEFNEKLFF. CDR3 DNA: TGTGCCAGCAGTTACTCAGAGTTTAATGAAAAACTGTTTTTT.

In this sample, this clone is medium-sized (0.01 to 0.1%). The chain has TRBV29-1 and TRBJ1-1, with 7 bases fitting TRBD1. CDR1 and CDR2 (germline): SQVTM, ANQGSEA. V gave up 6 bases and J gave up 4 bases; unmatched junction bases: 8. The CDR3 spans 13 residues. CDR3 residues: CSVCTGAGTEAFF. The CDR3 nucleotides are TGCAGCGTCTGTACAGGGGCGGGCACTGAAGCTTTCTTT.

The chain is built from TRBV11-2 and TRBJ2-1; 7 bases are shared with TRBD2. Germline V gene lookup returns CDR1 SGHAT and CDR2 FQNNGV. The CDR3 contains 14 residues. The V segment lost 4 bases and the J segment 6 bases; nucleotides outside the gene matches: 6. The CDR3 sequence: CASSSSTSVNEQFF. As DNA, the CDR3 is TGTGCCAGCAGCTCATCAACTAGCGTCAATGAGCAGTTCTTC.

The chain uses TRBV19 and TRBJ2-3; 9 positions match TRBD2. The J segment lost 2 bases and the V segment lost 3 bases, leaving 6 bases of the junction unmatched. Germline V gene lookup returns CDR1 LNHDA and CDR2 SQIVND (reference sequence). The CDR3 is 16 amino acids. CDR3: CASSIRLAGSTDTQYF. The CDR3 DNA reads TGTGCCAGTAGTATTAGGCTAGCGGGATCCACAGATACGCAGTATTTT.

The chain combines TRBV19 with TRBJ1-5; D is unclear. This CDR3 contains 15 residues. CDR1 and CDR2 from the germline V gene are LNHDA and SQIVND (reference sequence). V lost 7 bases and J 6 bases, leaving 19 bases between the germline ends. This chain's CDR3 is CASTRGGERVQPQHF. The CDR3 DNA follows: TGTGCCAGTACCCGCGGAGGAGAGCGTGTTCAGCCCCAGCATTTT.

This chain links TRBV19 with TRBJ1-1; D not certain. This CDR3 has 11 amino acids. Looked up from germline, CDR1 is LNHDA and CDR2 is SQIVND (reference sequence). V dropped 2 bases and J dropped 6 bases, with 4 bases sitting between them. The CDR3 reads CASSIYAEAFF. The CDR3 DNA is TGTGCCAGTAGTATATATGCTGAAGCTTTCTTT.

V is TRBV30 and J is TRBJ1-1, with a weak D call TRBD1 (5 bases). Trimming removed 4 bases at V and 1 base at J, with 13 bases between. Germline CDR1 reads GTSNPN; CDR2 reads SVGIG (reference sequence). This CDR3 contains 14 residues. This CDR3 reads CAWTIRQTNTEAFF. In nucleotides, the CDR3 is TGTGCCTGGACCATTCGACAGACGAACACTGAAGCTTTCTTT.

This chain connects TRBV6-5 to TRBJ2-7, with 9 nucleotides matching TRBD1. The germline CDR1 and CDR2 sequences are MNHEY and SVGAGI. V shed 7 bases, J shed 1 base, and the junction held 5 bases outside the gene matches. This CDR3 region has 14 residues. The CDR3 region has the DNA TGTGCCAGCAACCAGGGACAGGGATCCTACGAGCAGTACTTC. Amino acid sequence: CASNQGQGSYEQYF.

The chain has TRBV15 and TRBJ2-7; unclear D gene. The CDR3 has 12 residues. Germline V lookup: CDR1 LNHNV, CDR2 YYDKDF (reference sequence). The germline V and J ends were trimmed by 3 bases and 3 bases, with 6 bases remaining between them. CDR3 loop: CATSRGNYEQYF. The CDR3 DNA is TGTGCCACCAGCAGGGGAAACTACGAGCAGTACTTC.

This chain connects TRBV7-6 to TRBJ2-3, with 10 bases matching TRBD2. V was clipped by 4 bases and J by 9 bases; unmatched bases: 1. The length of the CDR3 is 12 residues. CDR1 and CDR2 from the germline V gene are SGHVS and FNYEAQ. As DNA, the CDR3 is TGTGCCAGCAGCTCAGCGGGGGGGACGCAGTATTTT. This translates into CASSSAGGTQYF. Drawing the rest from reference TRBV7-6 and TRBJ2-3, the complete variable domain is GAGVSQSPRYKVTKRGQDVALRCDPISGHVSLYWYRQALGQGPEFLTYFNYEAQQDKSGLPNDRFSAERPEGSISTLTIQRTEQRDSAMYRCASSSAGGTQYFGPGTRLTVL.

V usage is TRBV19 and J usage is TRBJ2-7; D is unresolved. V shed 4 bases and J shed 4 bases, with 8 bases lying between them. This CDR3 spans 12 amino acids. Germline lookup yields CDR1 LNHDA and CDR2 SQIVND (reference sequence). CDR3 sequence reads: CASSTSSYEQYF. The CDR3 nucleotides read TGTGCCAGTAGTACCTCTTCTTACGAGCAGTACTTC.

The rearrangement links TRBV2 to TRBJ2-6; unclear D gene. Trimming stripped 7 bases from V and 1 base from J, with 5 bases between. The CDR3 extends over 13 amino acids. Germline V gene lookup returns CDR1 SNHLY and CDR2 FYNNEI. The CDR3 DNA is TGTGCCAGCACGGCTTCTGGGGCCAACGTCCTGACTTTC. Its protein is CASTASGANVLTF.

This clone came up a few times. The chain carries TRBV14 and TRBJ2-7, with D unclear. V was trimmed by 2 bases and J by 2 bases, leaving 7 bases between them. The germline CDR1 and CDR2 sequences are SGHDN and FVKESK. The CDR3 has 13 amino acids. The chain's CDR3 is CASSQSVAYEQYF. The CDR3 DNA reads as TGTGCCAGCAGCCAATCCGTTGCCTACGAGCAGTACTTC.

The sample holds one count of this clone. The CDR3 DNA sequence: TGTGCTAGTGCCTCACTGGGGGGACTAGCGGGAGCCTACGAGCAGTACTTC. It translates to CASASLGGLAGAYEQYF. The chain links TRBV12-5 to TRBJ2-7, with TRBD2 matching 14 bases. V trimming: 7 bases; J trimming: 2 bases; junction bases outside the gene matches: 10. CDR1 is LGHNT and CDR2 is FRNRAP in the germline V gene. This CDR3 has 17 amino acids.

The J gene is TRBJ2-5, the V gene TRBV7-6; D unresolved. Trimming took 5 bases from V and 3 from J, leaving 7 bases between them. The CDR3 is 12 amino acids. Germline V lookup: CDR1 SGHVS, CDR2 FNYEAQ. CDR3 region: CASSHGEETQYF. CDR3 nucleotide sequence: TGTGCCAGCAGCCATGGAGAAGAGACCCAGTACTTC.